This T cell receptor (beta chain) is from a study of CD8 T cells in Susac syndrome. An input of roughly 0.5 to 1 ug of RNA was subjected to reverse transcription using random hexamers. Across 54 Vbeta and 13 Jbeta, TCR beta CDR3 was amplified with immunoSEQ multiplex PCR. TCRdb re-analysed the immunoSEQ multiplex PCR reads in MiXCR, keeping a single row per CDR3 protein. The table has about 300,000 distinct CDR3 sequences, about 89% seen once; the top ten hold approximately 0.2%. TCR beta from blood CD8+ and CD4+ T cells was sequenced. Treatment-naive patients with stable or active relapsing-remitting disease were the multiple sclerosis controls. TEMRA cells were FACS-enriched, with CD8+ and CD4+ T cells isolated negatively. Germline V gene lookup returns CDR1 WSHSY and CDR2 SAAADI. The ends lost 4 bases at V and 0 bases at J; junction bases unmatched: 8. The length of the CDR3 is 16 residues.

Sequencing input: CD8+ T cells from PBMCs. The source is a human donor with multiple sclerosis. This chain uses TRBV10-2 with TRBJ2-7, with 8 bases identical to TRBD2. CDR3 amino acids: CASSGSVAGLSYEQYF. The CDR3 bases are TGCGCCAGCAGTGGGTCGGTAGCGGGGCTCTCCTACGAGCAGTACTTC.